Presented here are 2 T cell receptor beta chains from one specimen sequenced in a study of post-analysis software for immune sequencing data. Tagging with unique molecular identifiers was a feature of the TCR beta cDNA libraries. Using its own MiXCR run on the PCR reads, TCRdb lists one record per CDR3 protein. Here the sample spans about 160,000 distinct CDR3 sequences, about 37% being singletons. The material sequenced was blood, taken after autologous hematopoietic stem cell transplantation. The receptors were gathered from a girl aged 5 to 17 with multiple sclerosis.

This clonotype was recorded many times. CDR3 protein: CSATDRVYEQYF. As DNA, the CDR3 is TGCAGCGCTACAGACAGGGTCTACGAGCAGTACTTC. The chain has TRBV29-1 and TRBJ2-7; 7 nucleotides line up with TRBD1. The V segment lost 7 bases and the J segment 3 bases; nucleotides outside the gene matches: 6. Per the germline V gene, CDR1 is SQVTM and CDR2 is ANQGSEA. CDR3 size: 12 residues.

There are a few counts of this clonotype. This chain links TRBV2 with TRBJ2-1; 7 nucleotides align to TRBD2. From germline, CDR1 is SNHLY and CDR2 FYNNEI. This CDR3 is 13 amino acids long. After removal of 11 bases from V and 7 bases from J, the junction contained 11 bases not matched to a gene. The CDR3 spells CAGGDYSTNEQFF. CDR3 DNA: TGTGCCGGTGGGGACTACTCTACGAATGAGCAGTTCTTC.